This T cell receptor beta chain was recorded in a study of identifying expanded T cells in peripheral blood (dated by TCRdb to between 2018 and 2020). Background on the whole study: Separate aliquots of the same genomic DNA pool were sequenced to produce technical replicates, and four replicates were compared in pairs.

Summary of the overall study and its limitations: The binomial model flagged approximately 1.3 differentially abundant clones between technical replicates but around 16 over about 2 weeks and about 19 over around four weeks. The authors expected that biological variance in healthy repertoires might rise further over much longer intervals, such as months to years. Across all healthy-donor time intervals, the beta-binomial model significantly cut both the number of clones called differentially abundant and the false-positive rate. Variance in clone template counts between approximately two-week samples significantly increased with total template count across all healthy donors.

The immunoSEQ Assay, which relies on bias-controlled multiplex PCR amplification of genomic DNA, was used to profile TCRbeta CDR3 regions. The source study handled its data this way. The absolute abundance of each unique TCRbeta CDR3 region was quantified after sequences were collapsed and filtered. Differential abundance was tested with a binomial (Fisher-equivalent) model and with a beta-binomial model adding time-dependent variance fitted from healthy donors. Clones with fewer than 5 combined templates were removed, and a clone was called differentially abundant if the clone's Benjamini-Hochberg FDR was below 0.01. Beta-binomial variance was modeled as a function of total template count across the two samples using the form v = (b*log(k)+a)^2. TCRdb took this table from immuneACCESS and kept in-frame rearrangements with V and J called. Such tables lack part of the clones; where checked against another copy, unresolved V genes explain under half of the gap, and the rest is unexplained. That table furnishes V, J and clone size, whereas the DNA furnished D and trimming. This sample comprises 100,000 to 150,000 clones, 75% to 90% of them detected only once. 7.5% to 9% of the sample is held by the ten biggest clonotypes.

With respect to this clone: This clone's antigen is unknown. No clone much larger than this one lies a single base away; base qualities are absent.

During the collection period, no infections or other immune events were recorded for the healthy donors. Healthy-donor blood repertoires served as a training cohort to calibrate time-dependent variance in a beta-binomial model of T-cell clone differential abundance. There were some ten healthy donors in the training cohort, of whom 3 were female and 7 were male. On average the donors were approximately 43 years old, and their ages spanned 29 to 64 years. Whole blood was collected from each healthy donor at three time points spaced approximately 2 weeks apart and obtained from a commercial supplier. Genomic DNA was extracted from unsorted whole blood for immunosequencing. Via the germline V gene, CDR1 is LGHNA and CDR2 YSLEER. V is clipped by 5 bases and J by 8 bases, and the sequence between their germline boundaries is 28 bases long. Spanning cysteine to phenylalanine, the CDR3 consists of 18 amino acids. The entry retains the CDR3 DNA only, 54 bases that are in frame from base 1.

Sequenced: blood. The sequence was obtained from a person aged 18 to 70 in good health. The chain was built from TRBV4-3 and TRBJ2-1, with TRBD2 perhaps the D gene, on 6 matching bases. Here is the DNA: TGCGCCAGCAGCAAGGACTTTCGAGCTAGCCCCGGGGGTTATGAGCAGTTCTTC. Protein translation: CASSKDFRASPGGYEQFF.